The source of this T cell receptor beta chain is a study of T cells in Graves' hyperthyroidism and ophthalmopathy. The TCR beta CDR3 regions underwent amplification using RNA transcripts as the source. During a first-round RT-PCR of the TCR CDR3, the HTBI primer set was used. Using its own MiXCR run on the multiplex PCR reads, TCRdb lists one record per CDR3 protein. The data hold around 340,000 distinct CDR3 sequences, with around 14% observed a single time. The study, taken as a whole, reports: Most thyroid clonotypes expanded above 0.001 appeared in blood too.

Germline V CDR1 and CDR2: SEHNR, FQNEAQ (reference sequence). V was clipped by 4 bases and J by 0 bases, with 9 bases between them. This CDR3 is 15 amino acids long. On this clonotype itself: Its antigen is unknown.

The origin of this receptor is a woman aged 30 to 39 with Graves' hyperthyroidism. Sequenced input: blood. The genes are TRBV7-9 and TRBJ2-2; tentative D call: TRBD1 (5 bases). CDR3 DNA: TGTGCCAGCAGCTATGACAGATCGAACACCGGGGAGCTGTTTTTT. It codes for CASSYDRSNTGELFF.